Listed below are T cell receptor beta chains from one sample, sequenced in a study of a mutant IDH1 vaccine in newly diagnosed glioma. This table comes from immunoSEQ multiplex PCR, and its TCRdb copy is limited to in-frame clones, with some not included. The sample yields 30,000 to 35,000 clones, around nine tenths seen once. Their specific antigens are unknown. The sample was PBMCs, taken from a glioma patient whose treatment included an IDH1 peptide vaccine. The receptors come from a woman in her 30s with glioma. CDR3s include the opening cysteine and the closing phenylalanine or tryptophan. The D gene is left open where the match is weak. Not all rows give a size; the values are once, few, many and, for expanded clones, a class.

TRBJ2-7,.,.,TRBV5-1,CASLISPTGEQYF,TGCGCCAGCCTGATATCTCCTACGGGGGAGCAGTACTTC
TRBJ1-6,.,.,TRBV2,CASSGPDSGNNSPLHF,TGTGCCAGCAGTGGACCGGACAGCGGGAATAATTCACCCCTCCACTTT
TRBJ1-1,.,TRBD1,TRBV5-1,CASSYGQGEAFF,TGCGCCAGCAGCTACGGACAGGGAGAGGCTTTCTTT
TRBJ1-3,.,.,TRBV6-5,CASSYGGTEGNTIYF,TGTGCCAGCAGTTACGGGGGGACGGAAGGAAACACCATATATTTT
TRBJ1-1,.,.,TRBV27,CASSLRGEAFF,TGTGCCAGCAGTCTTAGGGGAGAAGCTTTCTTT
TRBJ1-4,.,.,TRBV19,CASSIGQTNEKLFF,TGTGCCAGTAGTATCGGGCAGACAAATGAAAAACTGTTTTTT
TRBJ1-1,.,TRBD1,TRBV7-9,CASNPGGTEAFF,TGTGCCAGCAACCCAGGGGGCACTGAAGCTTTCTTT
TRBJ2-5,.,.,TRBV4-1,CASSQDKQPILETQYF,TGCGCCAGCAGCCAAGATAAACAACCGATATTGGAGACCCAGTACTTC
TRBJ2-2,.,TRBD2,TRBV4-1,CASSPGGQTGELFF,TGCGCCAGCAGCCCGGGAGGGCAGACCGGGGAGCTGTTTTTT
TRBJ1-1,.,.,TRBV5-1,CASSYGQSEAFF,TGCGCCAGCAGCTACGGACAGTCCGAAGCTTTCTTT
TRBJ1-1,once,.,TRBV18,CASSGTRGTEAFF,TGTGCCAGCTCGGGCACCCGGGGCACTGAAGCTTTCTTT
TRBJ2-7,.,TRBD1,TRBV29-1,CSVEDSRTGSLGSYEQYF,TGCAGCGTTGAAGATTCGCGGACAGGGAGCTTGGGGAGCTACGAGCAGTACTTC
TRBJ2-7,.,TRBD1,TRBV4-3,CASSQGTGAAYEQYF,TGCGCCAGCAGCCAGGGGACAGGGGCCGCCTACGAGCAGTACTTC
TRBJ2-7,.,.,TRBV19,CASSIVAGDYEQYF,TGTGCCAGTAGTATTGTGGCAGGCGACTACGAGCAGTACTTC
TRBJ2-2,.,TRBD2,TRBV5-6,CASSGGTNTGELFF,TGTGCCAGTAGCGGGGGGACGAACACCGGGGAGCTGTTTTTT
TRBJ2-7,.,.,TRBV30,CAWSVGVVVDEQYF,TGTGCCTGGAGTGTGGGGGTGGTAGTCGACGAGCAGTACTTC
TRBJ2-1,few,TRBD2,TRBV6-1,CASRSGGVNEQFF,TGTGCCAGCAGGAGCGGGGGGGTTAATGAGCAGTTCTTC
TRBJ2-3,once,.,TRBV6-1,CASTPDRDTQYF,TGTGCCAGCACCCCGGACAGAGATACGCAGTATTTT
TRBJ2-1,.,TRBD2,TRBV9,CASSPPGERGAANEQFF,TGTGCCAGCAGCCCGCCAGGGGAGCGGGGGGCGGCCAATGAGCAGTTCTTC
TRBJ2-1,.,.,TRBV12-5,CASGSKLEQFF,TGTGCTAGTGGTTCGAAGCTTGAGCAGTTCTTC
TRBJ2-7,.,.,TRBV5-1,CASSLEDTYEQYF,TGCGCCAGCAGCTTGGAGGACACCTACGAGCAGTACTTC
TRBJ1-1,once,.,TRBV11-1,CASSTGTGVDTEAFF,TGTGCCAGCAGTACAGGGACCGGTGTGGACACTGAAGCTTTCTTT
TRBJ1-1,.,TRBD1,TRBV9,CASSVVAGGTEAFF,TGTGCCAGCAGCGTAGTCGCAGGGGGCACTGAAGCTTTCTTT
TRBJ1-6,.,.,TRBV27,CASSLSAAPNSPLHF,TGTGCCAGCAGTTTATCGGCGGCGCCGAATTCACCCCTCCACTTT
TRBJ1-6,.,.,TRBV5-1,CASSLASTGFSPLHF,TGCGCCAGCAGCTTGGCGTCCACGGGTTTTTCACCCCTCCACTTT
TRBJ1-2,.,TRBD1,TRBV5-4,CASSPGTGSNYGYTF,TGTGCCAGCAGCCCGGGGACAGGATCTAACTATGGCTACACCTTC
TRBJ1-5,.,.,TRBV6-5,CASSRTALNQPQHF,TGTGCCAGCAGTCGGACGGCCCTCAATCAGCCCCAGCATTTT